A selection of T cell receptor beta chains follows, all from one sample in a study of identical twins. TCRdb re-derived calls from the 5' RACE reads in MiXCR, one entry per CDR3 protein. Seen here are 500,000 or so distinct CDR3 sequences, 13% to 15% observed once, and the top ten hold approximately 1%. These records were also assigned to another study, of yellow fever vaccine responses in identical twins.

What was sequenced was CD4+ T cells sorted from blood. The receptors were gathered from a young woman in good health. Both conserved end residues are part of each CDR3. A D gene is named only where the DNA matches it firmly. Clone size is given for some rows only: seen once, a few or many times, or a class if the clone is expanded.

few,TRBV7-8,TRBD1,TRBJ1-5,CASSSDRTMGQPQHF,TGTGCCAGCAGCTCGGACAGGACGATGGGTCAGCCCCAGCATTTT
few,TRBV4-1,.,TRBJ2-1,CASSQIPAGQYNEQFF,TGCGCCAGCAGCCAAATTCCTGCGGGCCAATACAATGAGCAGTTCTTC
few,TRBV1,.,TRBJ2-4,CTSSPTNYAGRVGNIQYF,TGCACCAGCAGCCCGACCAATTATGCGGGGCGAGTTGGAAACATTCAGTACTTC
.,TRBV7-9,TRBD1,TRBJ2-7,CASDATGGWDEQYF,TGTGCCAGCGATGCGACAGGGGGCTGGGACGAGCAGTACTTC
.,TRBV7-2,.,TRBJ2-7,CASSSEGTSYEQYF,TGTGCCAGCAGCTCAGAGGGGACTTCCTACGAGCAGTACTTC
many,TRBV12-3/TRBV12-4,TRBD2,TRBJ2-2,CASSLSGANTGELFF,TGTGCCAGCAGCCTTAGCGGGGCGAACACCGGGGAGCTGTTTTTT
few,TRBV9,.,TRBJ2-7,CASSGRDTYEQYF,TGTGCCAGCAGCGGGAGGGACACCTACGAGCAGTACTTC
.,TRBV5-1,TRBD1,TRBJ2-5,CASSSGQGEETQYF,TGCGCCAGCAGCTCGGGACAGGGGGAAGAGACCCAGTACTTC
many,TRBV5-1,TRBD1,TRBJ2-3,CASSFGQGATDTQYF,TGCGCCAGCAGCTTTGGGCAGGGGGCCACAGATACGCAGTATTTT
few,TRBV7-8,.,TRBJ1-2,CASSLFEWEQVVPMAYTF,TGTGCCAGCAGCTTGTTCGAGTGGGAACAAGTTGTTCCTATGGCCTACACCTTC
.,TRBV3-1,.,TRBJ1-3,CANQCNTFLSGNTIYF,TGTGCCAACCAATGCAATACATTCCTCTCTGGAAACACCATATATTTT
.,TRBV11-2,.,TRBJ2-1,CASSLASGILFF,TGTGCCAGCAGCTTAGCGTCTGGGATCCTGTTCTTC
.,TRBV6-2/TRBV6-3,.,TRBJ2-3,CARSYSPGSGTDTQYF,TGTGCCAGAAGTTACTCTCCGGGGTCGGGAACAGATACGCAGTATTTT
many,TRBV3-1,TRBD1,TRBJ2-7,CASSGRDRSSYEQYF,TGTGCCAGCAGCGGCAGGGACAGGAGCTCCTACGAGCAGTACTTC
few,TRBV12-3/TRBV12-4,TRBD2,TRBJ2-1,CASSWETSGRGNEQFF,TGTGCCAGCAGTTGGGAGACTAGCGGGAGGGGTAATGAGCAGTTCTTC
few,TRBV6-4,TRBD2,TRBJ2-2,CASSDGLGYTGELFF,TGTGCCAGCAGTGACGGACTAGGGTACACCGGGGAGCTGTTTTTT
few,TRBV28,.,TRBJ1-5,CASSLDSPTGVQPQHF,TGTGCCAGCAGTTTAGATTCTCCTACGGGCGTACAGCCCCAGCATTTT
.,TRBV7-8,.,TRBJ2-3,CASSLARDSYTQYF,TGTGCCAGCAGCTTAGCGCGGGACAGTTATACGCAGTATTTT
few,TRBV5-1,.,TRBJ2-7,CASSLVQRSYEQYF,TGCGCCAGCAGCTTGGTTCAACGGTCCTACGAGCAGTACTTC
.,TRBV7-2,TRBD1,TRBJ2-5,CASSLDPTGGETQYF,TGTGCCAGCAGCTTAGACCCGACAGGGGGGGAGACCCAGTACTTC
.,TRBV20-1,.,TRBJ2-5,CSALTRGWYQETQYF,TGCAGTGCTCTAACCAGGGGTTGGTACCAAGAGACCCAGTACTTC
.,TRBV6-1,TRBD1,TRBJ2-5,CASRDGQGAYETQYF,TGTGCCAGCAGAGATGGACAGGGGGCTTATGAGACCCAGTACTTC
.,TRBV2,TRBD2,TRBJ2-1,CASAGGLRYNEQFF,TGTGCCAGCGCCGGGGGGTTAAGATACAATGAGCAGTTCTTC
many,TRBV5-1,.,TRBJ2-3,CASSLEGSTDTQYF,TGTGCCAGCAGCTTAGAGGGTAGCACAGATACGCAGTATTTT
.,TRBV6-2/TRBV6-3,.,TRBJ1-6,CASSYPGGGSPLHF,TGTGCCAGCAGTTACCCCGGAGGTGGATCACCCCTCCACTTT
few,TRBV9,TRBD2,TRBJ2-1,CASSVGTSGGYNEQFF,TGTGCCAGCAGCGTAGGGACTAGCGGGGGGTACAATGAGCAGTTCTTC
many,TRBV20-1,.,TRBJ2-4,CSAQFDGVNIQYF,TGCAGTGCTCAATTTGACGGAGTAAACATTCAGTACTTC
many,TRBV12-3/TRBV12-4,.,TRBJ1-5,CASIRDGGNQPQHF,TGTGCCAGCATCCGGGACGGGGGCAATCAGCCCCAGCATTTT
few,TRBV24-1,.,TRBJ2-1,CAAGTLYNEQFF,TGTGCCGCCGGGACACTCTACAATGAGCAGTTCTTC
.,TRBV15,.,TRBJ2-2,CATSKKSGGRNTGELFF,TGTGCCACCAGCAAGAAGTCCGGGGGAAGGAACACCGGGGAGCTGTTTTTT
few,TRBV14,.,TRBJ2-2,CASSLRTGQNTGELFF,TGTGCCAGCAGCCTACGGACGGGTCAGAACACCGGGGAGCTGTTTTTT
.,TRBV11-3,.,TRBJ2-1,CASSLSALSSNEQFF,TGTGCCAGCAGCTTATCCGCCCTCTCTAGCAATGAGCAGTTCTTC
.,TRBV7-9,.,TRBJ2-7,CASRSLDNSYEQYF,TGTGCCAGCAGATCACTTGACAATTCCTACGAGCAGTACTTC
.,TRBV9,.,TRBJ2-2,CASSVDPGVGETGELFF,TGTGCCAGCAGCGTAGACCCGGGAGTCGGGGAAACCGGGGAGCTGTTTTTT
.,TRBV27,.,TRBJ2-1,CASSLSLPGGGYNEQFF,TGTGCCAGCAGTTTATCACTGCCAGGGGGAGGCTACAATGAGCAGTTCTTC
many,TRBV29-1,.,TRBJ1-5,CSVQQGTGNQPQHF,TGCAGCGTCCAACAGGGTACGGGCAATCAGCCCCAGCATTTT
many,TRBV7-6,.,TRBJ2-4,CASSPRFRVGSEQNIQYF,TGTGCCAGCAGCCCCCGGTTTAGGGTTGGATCGGAGCAAAACATTCAGTACTTC
many,TRBV10-3,TRBD1,TRBJ1-5,CAISLTGAGNQPQHF,TGTGCCATCAGTCTGACAGGGGCTGGTAATCAGCCCCAGCATTTT
many,TRBV12-3/TRBV12-4,TRBD2,TRBJ2-5,CASTPQGLAALGTQYF,TGTGCCAGCACCCCCCAGGGACTAGCGGCACTTGGGACCCAGTACTTC
.,TRBV20-1,.,TRBJ2-5,CSAGVAVLSKGPQYF,TGCAGTGCCGGAGTAGCGGTACTGTCCAAAGGGCCCCAGTACTTC
few,TRBV15,.,TRBJ1-2,CATSRERGANYGYTF,TGTGCCACCAGCAGAGAGAGGGGGGCTAACTATGGCTACACCTTC
.,TRBV2,.,TRBJ2-7,CASMDSIYEQYF,TGTGCCAGCATGGACAGTATCTACGAGCAGTACTTC
many,TRBV28,.,TRBJ2-1,CASSPGYEQFF,TGTGCCAGCAGCCCCGGCTATGAGCAGTTCTTC
.,TRBV15,TRBD2,TRBJ2-1,CATSRGWGTSGDEQFF,TGTGCCACCAGCAGAGGATGGGGGACTAGCGGGGATGAGCAGTTCTTC
few,TRBV6-2/TRBV6-3,TRBD1,TRBJ1-2,CASTLDRESYGYTF,TGTGCCAGCACCCTGGACAGGGAAAGTTATGGCTACACCTTC
few,TRBV15,TRBD2,TRBJ2-1,CATSRPRKLAGRTYNEQFF,TGTGCCACCAGCAGACCCCGGAAACTAGCGGGACGGACCTACAATGAGCAGTTCTTC
.,TRBV2,.,TRBJ2-3,CASSAPPLLDTQYF,TGTGCCAGCAGTGCCCCCCCCCTGTTGGATACGCAGTATTTT
few,TRBV7-9,.,TRBJ2-1,CASSFRASYNEQFF,TGTGCCAGCAGCTTTAGGGCGTCGTACAATGAGCAGTTCTTC
few,TRBV3-1,TRBD2,TRBJ2-5,CASSQAQGLAGVETQYF,TGTGCCAGCAGCCAAGCTCAAGGACTAGCGGGAGTAGAGACCCAGTACTTC
once,TRBV15,TRBD1,TRBJ1-1,CATSRAGGADPFF,TGTGCCACCAGCAGGGCAGGGGGCGCCGACCCTTTCTTT
few,TRBV7-2,.,TRBJ2-1,CASSLLTSYYNEQFF,TGTGCCAGCAGCTTACTTACCAGCTACTACAATGAGCAGTTCTTC
many,TRBV4-1,.,TRBJ2-5,CASSQGGRIQETQYF,TGCGCCAGCAGCCAAGGGGGCCGGATACAAGAGACCCAGTACTTC
few,TRBV7-9,.,TRBJ2-2,CASEDTDTGELFF,TGTGCCAGCGAGGATACAGACACCGGGGAGCTGTTTTTT
.,TRBV28,TRBD2,TRBJ2-1,CASSSNAGTSGRTTFF,TGTGCCAGCAGTTCGAACGCCGGGACTAGCGGGAGAACCACGTTCTTC
.,TRBV6-5,.,TRBJ2-1,CASSSRQGGYNEQFF,TGTGCCAGCAGTTCAAGGCAGGGGGGCTACAATGAGCAGTTCTTC
many,TRBV6-6,.,TRBJ1-2,CASSGNYGYTF,TGTGCCAGCAGTGGGAACTATGGCTACACCTTC
many,TRBV7-2,.,TRBJ2-7,CASSWLGEYEQYF,TGTGCCAGCAGCTGGTTAGGGGAATACGAGCAGTACTTC